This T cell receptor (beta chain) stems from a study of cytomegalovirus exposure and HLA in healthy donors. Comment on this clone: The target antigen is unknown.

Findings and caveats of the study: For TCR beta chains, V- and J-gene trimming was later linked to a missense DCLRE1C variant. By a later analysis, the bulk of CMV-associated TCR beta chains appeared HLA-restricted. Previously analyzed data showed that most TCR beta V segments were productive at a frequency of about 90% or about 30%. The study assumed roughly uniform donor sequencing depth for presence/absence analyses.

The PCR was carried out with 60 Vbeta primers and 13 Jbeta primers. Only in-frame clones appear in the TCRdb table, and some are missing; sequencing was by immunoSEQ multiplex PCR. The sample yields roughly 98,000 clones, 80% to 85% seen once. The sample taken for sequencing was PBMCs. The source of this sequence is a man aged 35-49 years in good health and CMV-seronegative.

This CDR3 reads CASSLGESYNSPLHF. The CDR3 DNA is TGCGCCAGCAGCTTGGGTGAGTCCTATAATTCACCCCTCCACTTT. The rearrangement links TRBV5-1 to TRBJ1-6; the D is unclear. Trimming stripped 0 bases from V and 1 base from J, with 5 bases between. The CDR3 is made up of 15 amino acids. Germline-derived CDR1 and CDR2 are SGHRS and YFSETQ.